These T cell receptor beta chains were read from a single sample in a study of molecular identifiers for immune sequencing clone quantification. Via MiXCR, TCRdb re-called the PCR reads, giving one row per CDR3 protein. The table includes about half a million distinct CDR3 sequences, 20% to 25% detected once. Input material: naive CD8+ T cells from blood, with Jurkat cell RNA spiked in. The receptors were gathered from a human donor in good health. Some libraries in this study had Jurkat cell RNA spiked in. Both conserved end residues are part of each CDR3. The D gene is left open where the match is weak. Size is omitted from some rows. Given values are once, few, many or a class for expanded clones.

D gene: NA; clone size: NA; V gene: TRBV10-3; J gene: TRBJ2-7; CDR3 protein: CAISGGQGGDEQYF; CDR3 DNA: TGTGCCATCAGTGGGGGGCAGGGGGGTGATGAGCAGTACTTC
D gene: TRBD2; clone size: many; V gene: TRBV11-2; J gene: TRBJ2-3; CDR3 protein: CASSSYPSGGRADTQYF; CDR3 DNA: TGTGCCAGCAGCTCTTACCCTAGCGGGGGGAGGGCAGATACGCAGTATTTT
D gene: NA; clone size: NA; V gene: TRBV6-2/TRBV6-3; J gene: TRBJ2-3; CDR3 protein: CASSHEVGLANTDTQYF; CDR3 DNA: TGTGCCAGCAGTCACGAAGTGGGGCTAGCCAACACAGATACGCAGTATTTT
D gene: NA; clone size: NA; V gene: TRBV29-1; J gene: TRBJ2-1; CDR3 protein: CSVEDLETSNEQFF; CDR3 DNA: TGCAGCGTTGAAGATCTCGAGACTAGCAATGAGCAGTTCTTC
D gene: NA; clone size: few; V gene: TRBV11-2; J gene: TRBJ2-3; CDR3 protein: CASSLGVGRTWDTQYF; CDR3 DNA: TGTGCCAGCAGCTTAGGAGTCGGACGCACATGGGATACGCAGTATTTT
D gene: NA; clone size: few; V gene: TRBV15; J gene: TRBJ1-5; CDR3 protein: CATSDRGAGQPQHF; CDR3 DNA: TGTGCCACCAGCGATAGGGGAGCGGGTCAGCCCCAGCATTTT
D gene: NA; clone size: NA; V gene: TRBV29-1; J gene: TRBJ2-1; CDR3 protein: CSVEDIHRVLENNEQFF; CDR3 DNA: TGCAGCGTTGAGGATATACACAGGGTCCTTGAAAACAATGAGCAGTTCTTC
D gene: NA; clone size: NA; V gene: TRBV4-2; J gene: TRBJ2-3; CDR3 protein: CAGSRAESTDTQYF; CDR3 DNA: TGTGCCGGCAGCCGCGCTGAAAGCACAGATACGCAGTATTTT
D gene: TRBD2; clone size: many; V gene: TRBV27; J gene: TRBJ2-3; CDR3 protein: CASSESLAGTTDTQYF; CDR3 DNA: TGTGCCAGCAGTGAAAGTTTAGCGGGGACCACAGATACGCAGTATTTT
D gene: NA; clone size: many; V gene: TRBV5-1; J gene: TRBJ1-5; CDR3 protein: CASSLSGAENQPQHF; CDR3 DNA: TGCGCCAGCAGCCTTTCGGGGGCCGAGAATCAGCCCCAGCATTTT
D gene: TRBD2; clone size: few; V gene: TRBV7-2; J gene: TRBJ2-3; CDR3 protein: CASSPGTSRRLTDTQYF; CDR3 DNA: TGTGCCAGCAGCCCAGGGACTAGCCGACGACTCACAGATACGCAGTATTTT
D gene: NA; clone size: few; V gene: TRBV7-9; J gene: TRBJ2-7; CDR3 protein: CASSSTRGTTSYEQYF; CDR3 DNA: TGTGCCAGCAGTTCGACCCGGGGGACAACCAGCTACGAGCAGTACTTC
D gene: NA; clone size: NA; V gene: TRBV2; J gene: TRBJ2-2; CDR3 protein: CASSGLKRTGELFF; CDR3 DNA: TGTGCCAGCAGTGGACTCAAGAGGACCGGGGAGCTGTTTTTT
D gene: TRBD1; clone size: many; V gene: TRBV4-3; J gene: TRBJ2-7; CDR3 protein: CASSLRQGREQYF; CDR3 DNA: TGCGCCAGCAGCTTACGACAGGGGCGGGAGCAGTACTTC
D gene: NA; clone size: many; V gene: TRBV4-3; J gene: TRBJ2-3; CDR3 protein: CASSQDWRSTDTQYF; CDR3 DNA: TGCGCCAGCAGCCAAGATTGGCGCTCCACAGATACGCAGTATTTT
D gene: NA; clone size: many; V gene: TRBV4-1; J gene: TRBJ2-5; CDR3 protein: CASSQDPITGTQYF; CDR3 DNA: TGCGCCAGCAGCCAAGACCCCATAACGGGGACCCAGTACTTC
D gene: TRBD1; clone size: many; V gene: TRBV4-3; J gene: TRBJ2-7; CDR3 protein: CASSQARQGYEQYF; CDR3 DNA: TGCGCCAGCAGCCAAGCCCGACAGGGCTACGAGCAGTACTTC
D gene: NA; clone size: NA; V gene: TRBV30; J gene: TRBJ2-1; CDR3 protein: CAWSTGSSYNEQFF; CDR3 DNA: TGTGCCTGGAGTACAGGGAGCTCCTACAATGAGCAGTTCTTC
D gene: NA; clone size: many; V gene: TRBV5-1; J gene: TRBJ2-5; CDR3 protein: CASSPWRGSGQETQYF; CDR3 DNA: TGCGCCAGCAGCCCTTGGCGGGGTAGCGGCCAAGAGACCCAGTACTTC
D gene: NA; clone size: many; V gene: TRBV12-3/TRBV12-4; J gene: TRBJ1-1; CDR3 protein: CASRTTQGYGGSAFF; CDR3 DNA: TGTGCCAGCAGAACTACGCAGGGGTACGGGGGGTCGGCTTTCTTT
D gene: NA; clone size: few; V gene: TRBV10-2; J gene: TRBJ1-1; CDR3 protein: CASSERTGPQNTEAFF; CDR3 DNA: TGCGCCAGCAGTGAGAGAACAGGGCCCCAGAACACTGAAGCTTTCTTT